Shown below are 8 T cell receptor beta chains from a single sample sequenced in a study of CD8+ T cells in alopecia areata. The treatment is: oral pan-JAK inhibitor, 5-10 mg twice daily. Extracted RNA was reverse transcribed into cDNA, the sequencing template. Clones were read by immunoSEQ multiplex PCR, and TCRdb kept only the in-frame ones, dropping some. The top ten clones hold around 3.2% of a sample with roughly 190,000 clones, 45% to 65% of them seen once. This sample comprised CD4+ T cells sorted from blood, obtained at week 4, from a patient treated with tofacitinib. These receptors were obtained from a human donor with alopecia areata.

V gene TRBV25-1 combines with J gene TRBJ2-5, with 8 bases identical to TRBD1. Trimming took 0 bases from V and 7 from J; bases not matched to a gene: 10. This CDR3 has 16 residues. The germline CDR1 and CDR2 sequences are MGHDK and SYGVNS. The CDR3 spells CASSEYGGRGQLTQYF. DNA of the CDR3: TGTGCCAGCAGTGAATATGGAGGCAGGGGGCAGTTGACCCAGTACTTC. Combining the CDR3 with reference TRBV25-1 and TRBJ2-5 gives the whole variable domain EADIYQTPRYLVIGTGKKITLECSQTMGHDKMYWYQQDPGMELHLIHYSYGVNSTEKGDLSSESTVSRIRTEHFPLTLESARPSHTSQYLCASSEYGGRGQLTQYFGPGTRLLVL.

In its sample, this clone was seen a few times. The chain joins TRBV29-1 to TRBJ2-5; 8 bases align to TRBD1. Losses at the gene ends were 3 bases for V and 5 bases for J; bases not matched to a gene: 8. CDR3 length: 14 residues. CDR1 is SQVTM, CDR2 ANQGSEA, per germline. CDR3 bases: TGCAGCGTTGATTACGACAGGGGTGGGGAGACCCAGTACTTC. Translating it yields CSVDYDRGGETQYF.

This rearrangement joins TRBV9 to TRBJ2-3, with 9 bases identical to TRBD2. V dropped 0 bases and J dropped 4; count of bases not matched to a gene: 6. Germline values: CDR1 SGDLS, CDR2 YYNGEE. This CDR3 region has 16 residues. CDR3 loop: CASSVVSGTSPDTQYF. Here the CDR3 DNA reads TGTGCCAGCAGCGTAGTCTCGGGGACTAGCCCAGATACGCAGTATTTT.

This clone occurred a few times. The V gene is TRBV30, the J gene TRBJ2-7, with D perhaps assigned TRBD1 or TRBD2 (5 bases each). V dropped 2 bases and J dropped 2 bases, with 10 bases sitting between them. Germline CDR1 and CDR2: GTSNPN and SVGIG (reference sequence). The CDR3 contains 13 residues. The CDR3 DNA follows: TGTGCCTGGAGTACGGGACCGCCCTACGAGCAGTACTTC. Protein sequence: CAWSTGPPYEQYF.

This rearrangement joins TRBV29-1 to TRBJ1-1; D is possibly TRBD1 (5 bases). The CDR3 is 14 residues long. Germline V CDR1 and CDR2: SQVTM, ANQGSEA. V lost 2 bases and J 4 bases, leaving 14 bases between the germline ends. The CDR3 protein is CSVERGAIGTEAFF. The CDR3 DNA follows: TGCAGCGTTGAAAGGGGCGCTATAGGCACTGAAGCTTTCTTT.

The V call is TRBV29-1, the J call TRBJ2-1; 9 bases are a match to TRBD1. V shed 7 bases, J shed 6 bases, and the junction held 10 bases outside the gene matches. The germline gives CDR1 SQVTM, CDR2 ANQGSEA. CDR3 length equals 14 residues. The CDR3: CSAIGDREVNEQFF. The CDR3 bases are TGCAGCGCCATAGGGGACAGGGAGGTCAATGAGCAGTTCTTC.

This sequence joins TRBV30 and TRBJ2-6, with no clear D. With 0 bases removed from V and 2 bases from J, the gap between germline ends came to 8 bases. The CDR3 length is 15 residues. CDR1 is GTSNPN and CDR2 is SVGIG in the germline V gene (reference sequence). The CDR3 protein is CAWSVGLPGANVLTF. The CDR3 region has the DNA TGTGCCTGGAGTGTTGGGCTTCCTGGGGCCAACGTCCTGACTTTC.

The rearrangement links TRBV25-1 to TRBJ1-1; TRBD1 might be the D (5 bases). This CDR3 is 13 amino acids long. Germline CDR1 is MGHDK and CDR2 is SYGVNS. V was clipped by 8 bases and J by 1 base, with 11 bases between them. CDR3 nucleotide sequence: TGTGCCAGCTCCGACAGCCCGAACACTGAAGCTTTCTTT. It translates to CASSDSPNTEAFF.